Shown below are 14 T cell receptor beta chains from a single sample sequenced in a study of T-cell reconstitution after alpha-beta-depleted transplantation in children. The authors prepared the TCRbeta library with unique molecular identifiers. TCRdb redid the calling of the PCR reads with MiXCR, one entry per CDR3 protein. The table has fewer than 1 million distinct CDR3 sequences, 15% to 20% seen once. The sample consisted of PBMCs, mostly from graft donor cells, taken 360 days after TCRalphabeta/CD19-depleted stem cell transplant. These receptors came from a male patient younger than 18 who had a stem cell transplant for acute lymphoblastic leukemia, so the T cells may come from the graft donor.

The V and J genes are TRBV18 and TRBJ2-1; 9 nucleotides line up with TRBD2. The CDR3 covers 14 residues. Germline assignment: CDR1 KGHSH and CDR2 LQKENI. The trim removed 6 bases at V and 10 bases at J, leaving 10 bases unmatched. For the CDR3, the DNA is TGTGCCAGCTCCGGCGGGAGGGCCCTTCAAGAGCAGTTCTTC. This sequence encodes CASSGGRALQEQFF.

The table lists this clonotype with a few counts. The chain links TRBV9 to TRBJ2-7; 14 bases align to TRBD2. Trimming at V came to 1 base and at J to 1 base, leaving 7 bases not matched to a gene. Germline V CDR1 and CDR2: SGDLS, YYNGEE. The CDR3 runs to 18 residues. This CDR3 reads CASSVNPTSGRESYEQYF. The CDR3 nucleotides read TGTGCCAGCAGCGTAAACCCGACTAGCGGGAGGGAATCCTACGAGCAGTACTTC. The entire variable domain, with the rest obtained from reference TRBV9 and TRBJ2-7, is as follows: DSGVTQTPKHLITATGQRVTLRCSPRSGDLSVYWYQQSLDQGLQFLIQYYNGEERAKGNILERFSAQQFPDLHSELNLSSLELGDSALYFCASSVNPTSGRESYEQYFGPGTRLTVT.

V gene TRBV10-3 combines with J gene TRBJ2-7; D is possibly TRBD2 (6 bases). Germline CDR1 and CDR2: ENHRY and SYGVKD. The CDR3 spans 11 residues. Trimming took off 10 bases at V and 1 base at J, with 8 bases between the two ends. The CDR3 DNA follows: TGTGCCACCCGGGGGTCCTACGAGCAGTACTTC. Encoded protein: CATRGSYEQYF.

This clonotype was observed a handful of times. The chain combines TRBV30 with TRBJ2-5; a weak D match, TRBD2 (6 bases). The length of the CDR3 is 12 residues. Germline values: CDR1 GTSNPN, CDR2 SVGIG (reference sequence). V was trimmed by 2 bases and J by 8 bases, leaving 12 bases between them. CDR3 nucleotide sequence: TGTGCCTGGAGTCCGGGGGACCCCACCCAGTACTTC. Translated, it gives CAWSPGDPTQYF.

This chain connects TRBV27 to TRBJ2-2; TRBD1 agrees at 8 bases. Germline V gene data show CDR1 as MNHEY and CDR2 as SMNVEV (reference sequence). The CDR3 runs 15 residues. The ends lost 4 bases at V and 4 bases at J; junction bases unmatched: 5. CDR3 loop: CASSSRQGFTGELFF. CDR3 DNA: TGTGCCAGCAGTTCCCGACAGGGGTTCACCGGGGAGCTGTTTTTT.

This chain joins TRBV18 and TRBJ1-1; 8 positions match TRBD1. The ends lost 4 bases at V and 7 bases at J; junction bases unmatched: 8. Germline V gene sequence: CDR1 KGHSH, CDR2 LQKENI. The length of the CDR3 is 14 residues. The chain's CDR3 is CASSRGQGEGEAFF. CDR3 coding DNA: TGTGCCAGCTCACGAGGACAGGGAGAAGGTGAAGCTTTCTTT.

This clonotype has only a few counts. The V gene is TRBV13, the J gene TRBJ2-1; 10 nucleotides agree with TRBD2. This CDR3 has 15 residues. V shed 8 bases, J shed 4 bases, and the junction held 8 bases outside the gene matches. Germline V gives CDR1 PRHDT, CDR2 FYEKMQ (reference sequence). The CDR3 loop is CASGQGTSVYNEQFF. The CDR3 DNA reads as TGTGCCAGCGGTCAAGGGACTAGCGTGTACAATGAGCAGTTCTTC.

The J gene is TRBJ2-7, the V gene TRBV5-1; maybe TRBD2 (5 bases). V lost 5 bases to trimming and J lost 0 bases, with 9 bases between them. Germline V CDR1 and CDR2: SGHRS, YFSETQ. The CDR3 runs 13 residues. For the CDR3, the DNA is TGCGCCAGCAGAGTAGCGTCCTCCTACGAGCAGTACTTC. This codes for CASRVASSYEQYF.

This clonotype was seen a handful of times. The rearrangement joins TRBV5-1 to TRBJ1-1; 8 nucleotides line up with TRBD1. The CDR3 loop spans 15 amino acids. The V gene end was trimmed by 0 bases and the J gene end by 5 bases; junction bases not matched to a gene: 6. Looked up from germline, CDR1 is SGHRS and CDR2 is YFSETQ. DNA for the CDR3: TGCGCCAGCAGCTTGGTGGCCAGGGGGCAAACTGAAGCTTTCTTT. The encoded protein is CASSLVARGQTEAFF.

The sample holds a few counts of this clonotype. The gene calls are TRBV12-3 or TRBV12-4 and TRBJ1-6; 7 bases line up with TRBD1. The CDR3 has 14 amino acids. J lost 9 bases, V lost 3 bases, and 5 bases had no gene match. CDR3 coding DNA: TGTGCCAGCAGTTTCGGGGACAGAGCTTCACCCCTCCACTTT. This gives the protein CASSFGDRASPLHF.

The chain joins TRBV9 to TRBJ2-7; TRBD1 might be the D (6 bases). Germline V CDR1 and CDR2: SGDLS, YYNGEE. V lost 4 bases to trimming and J lost 1 base, with 9 bases between them. The CDR3 is made up of 13 amino acids. CDR3 region: CASSRDISYEQYF. The CDR3 region has the DNA TGTGCCAGCAGCCGGGACATTTCCTACGAGCAGTACTTC.

CDR3 nucleotides: TGCGCCAGTCGAAGGGGGAGCGTACAAGAGACCCAGTACTTC. It specifies CASRRGSVQETQYF. The chain links TRBV4-1 to TRBJ2-5; a possible D gene is TRBD1 (6 bases). This CDR3 has 14 residues. CDR1 and CDR2 from the germline V gene are MGHRA and YSYEKL. V gave up 9 bases and J gave up 2 bases, with 16 bases separating them.

V usage is TRBV27 and J usage is TRBJ2-2; D call uncertain. The germline V gene encodes CDR1 MNHEY and CDR2 SMNVEV (reference sequence). V was cut by 3 bases and J by 7 bases, with 12 bases left in between. This CDR3 region has 14 residues. This CDR3 reads CASSLFFAGGELFF. CDR3 sequence (DNA): TGTGCCAGCAGTTTGTTTTTTGCTGGCGGGGAGCTGTTTTTT.

This chain links TRBV7-3 with TRBJ2-3; 10 bases match TRBD1. This CDR3 region has 14 residues. V gave up 4 bases and J gave up 6 bases; unmatched junction bases: 4. Germline assignment: CDR1 SGHTA and CDR2 FQGTGA. The CDR3 here is CASSWTGGMDTQYF. DNA of the CDR3: TGTGCCAGCAGCTGGACAGGGGGAATGGATACGCAGTATTTT.